This entry lists 6 T cell receptor beta chains sequenced from one sample in a study of identical twins. TCRdb called the 5' RACE reads again in MiXCR, with one record for every CDR3 protein. The sample holds 450,000 to 600,000 distinct CDR3 sequences, 20% to 25% seen once. This same sample was also part of a study on yellow fever vaccine responses in identical twins.

What was sequenced was CD4+ T cells sorted from blood. All receptors come from a woman between 18 and 29 years old in good health.

The chain uses TRBV4-1 and TRBJ2-5; TRBD2 might be the D (5 bases). The CDR3 is 14 amino acids. With 2 bases removed from V and 4 bases from J, the gap between germline ends came to 11 bases. The germline V gene has CDR1 MGHRA and CDR2 YSYEKL. This chain's CDR3 is CASSQKGSVETQYF. DNA for the CDR3: TGCGCCAGCAGCCAAAAAGGGAGCGTAGAGACCCAGTACTTC.

J is TRBJ2-1 and V is TRBV10-3; 7 bases map to TRBD1. The trim removed 4 bases at V and 10 bases at J, leaving 10 bases unmatched. This CDR3 spans 14 amino acids. Germline V gene data show CDR1 as ENHRY and CDR2 as SYGVKD. CDR3 in amino acids: CAISAGQPKIEQFF. DNA of the CDR3: TGTGCCATCAGTGCGGGACAGCCTAAGATCGAGCAGTTCTTC.

This clonotype was detected only a few times. The DNA for the CDR3 is TGCAGTGCTAGAGCGGGAAGACGACTAGCGGGAGTGAAGAATGAGCAGTTCTTC. Its translation is CSARAGRRLAGVKNEQFF. The rearrangement joins TRBV20-1 to TRBJ2-1; 12 nucleotides align to TRBD2. After removal of 1 base from V and 7 bases from J, the junction contained 14 bases not matched to a gene. From germline, CDR1 is DFQATT and CDR2 SNEGSKA (reference sequence). This CDR3 spans 18 amino acids.

The genes are TRBV5-6 and TRBJ2-2, with D perhaps TRBD1 or TRBD2 (5 bases each). Trimming stripped 0 bases from V and 6 bases from J, with 9 bases between. Germline V CDR1 and CDR2: SGHDT, YYEEEE. The CDR3 spans 14 residues. CDR3 protein: CASSLAGSPGELFF. The CDR3 bases are TGTGCCAGCAGCTTGGCAGGGAGCCCCGGGGAGCTGTTTTTT.

The J gene is TRBJ2-1, the V gene TRBV12-3 or TRBV12-4, with 8 bases aligning to TRBD1. J gave up 9 bases and V 3 bases, and 13 bases lay outside the gene matches. The CDR3 has 16 residues. The CDR3 DNA follows: TGTGCCAGCAGTTTCAGGGGGACAGGCAACGAAGGTGAGCAGTTCTTC. Amino acids: CASSFRGTGNEGEQFF.

The chain combines TRBV4-1 with TRBJ2-2; 10 nucleotides match TRBD2. This CDR3 is 16 amino acids long. Germline loops: CDR1 MGHRA, CDR2 YSYEKL. V shed 2 bases, J shed 6 bases, and the junction held 6 bases outside the gene matches. The CDR3 spells CASSQFTSGKSGELFF. CDR3 nucleotides: TGCGCCAGCAGCCAATTCACTAGCGGGAAATCCGGGGAGCTGTTTTTT.